Listed here are 26 T cell receptor beta chains from one sample, sequenced in a study of cytomegalovirus exposure and HLA in healthy donors. Repertoires were generated with immunoSEQ multiplex PCR, while TCRdb's copy carries only in-frame clones and drops some. The profile shows over 50,000 clones, nearly 95% of them singletons. The material sequenced was PBMCs. All receptors come from a man aged 18 to 29 in good health and CMV-seropositive.

This clone appeared a few times. The chain links TRBV5-1 to TRBJ2-5; 7 bases are a match to TRBD1. Trimming at V came to 0 bases and at J to 2 bases, leaving 1 base not matched to a gene. The CDR3 runs to 14 residues. Germline loops: CDR1 SGHRS, CDR2 YFSETQ. The chain's CDR3 is CASSLGDSQETQYF. CDR3 in DNA: TGCGCCAGCAGCTTGGGGGACAGTCAAGAGACCCAGTACTTC.

The chain has TRBV5-1 and TRBJ2-1; D not resolved. Germline V CDR1 and CDR2: SGHRS, YFSETQ. This CDR3 is 14 amino acids long. V was clipped by 3 bases and J by 3 bases, with 10 bases between them. This CDR3 is CASSSSTDYNEQFF. As DNA, the CDR3 is TGCGCCAGCAGCTCATCGACTGACTACAATGAGCAGTTCTTC.

Only a few counts were recorded for this clone. The chain links TRBV30 to TRBJ2-2, with 7 bases lining up with TRBD1. This CDR3 is 14 amino acids long. From germline, CDR1 is GTSNPN and CDR2 SVGIG (reference sequence). Losses at the gene ends were 3 bases for V and 3 bases for J; bases not matched to a gene: 4. The CDR3 bases are TGTGCCTGGAGAGGGGGCGCAGACACCGGGGAGCTGTTTTTT. Amino acid sequence: CAWRGGADTGELFF.

The chain carries TRBV6-1 and TRBJ2-5, with D tentatively TRBD1 (5 bases). CDR1 and CDR2 (germline): MNHNS, SASEGT. This CDR3 spans 13 amino acids. V gave up 10 bases and J gave up 2 bases, with 14 bases separating them. The CDR3 sequence: CATAPQAQETQYF. DNA for the CDR3: TGTGCCACCGCGCCACAGGCACAAGAGACCCAGTACTTC.

This chain uses TRBV10-3 with TRBJ2-1, with TRBD2 matching over 7 bases. The CDR3 is 16 amino acids. Germline CDR1 is ENHRY and CDR2 is SYGVKD. V lost 4 bases and J lost 0; bases outside the gene matches: 6. The CDR3 DNA reads TGTGCCATCAGTGGCACTAGCGAAAGCTCCTACAATGAGCAGTTCTTC. Its translation is CAISGTSESSYNEQFF.

The chain joins TRBV11-2 to TRBJ1-1; TRBD1 is a possible D gene (6 bases). This CDR3 contains 15 residues. V gave up 5 bases and J gave up 5 bases, with 18 bases separating them. Germline V gene data show CDR1 as SGHAT and CDR2 as FQNNGV. As DNA, the CDR3 is TGTGCCAGCAGCCCCGTTTCTGGGGGCTTAACTGAAGCTTTCTTT. As protein: CASSPVSGGLTEAFF.

This chain links TRBV6-6 with TRBJ1-1, with TRBD1 matching over 10 bases. The germline gives CDR1 MNHNY, CDR2 SVGAGI (reference sequence). The CDR3 is made up of 16 amino acids. Trimming cost V 4 bases and J 4 bases; bases outside gene matches: 9. In DNA form, the CDR3 reads TGTGCCAGCAGTTCCACTCGACAGGGGGCTGGCACTGAAGCTTTCTTT. Its translation: CASSSTRQGAGTEAFF.

The table lists this clone with a count of one. The chain combines TRBV6-6 with TRBJ2-7; TRBD1 matches 7 bases. Germline V lookup: CDR1 MNHNY, CDR2 SVGAGI (reference sequence). The CDR3 runs 16 residues. Trimming at V came to 2 bases and at J to 0 bases, leaving 7 bases not matched to a gene. The CDR3 DNA follows: TGTGCCAGCAGTTACCGATGGGACAGATCCTCCTACGAGCAGTACTTC. Amino acids: CASSYRWDRSSYEQYF.

The chain recombines TRBV27 with TRBJ2-2; the match to TRBD1 covers 7 bases. V was clipped by 3 bases and J by 7 bases; unmatched bases: 5. Germline loops: CDR1 MNHEY, CDR2 SMNVEV (reference sequence). The CDR3 extends over 14 amino acids. CDR3 in amino acids: CASSLQGEYGELFF. DNA of the CDR3: TGTGCCAGCAGTTTGCAGGGGGAGTACGGGGAGCTGTTTTTT.

The rearrangement uses TRBV5-1 and TRBJ2-1; D might be TRBD1 (6 bases). Trimming left V 5 bases short and J 10 bases short, with 22 bases between. Germline V lookup: CDR1 SGHRS, CDR2 YFSETQ. This CDR3 comprises 15 residues. The CDR3 DNA sequence: TGCGCCAGCAGTACAACTGGGGGCCCCAGTAGAGAGCAGTTCTTC. The encoded protein is CASSTTGGPSREQFF.

The chain has TRBV6-5 and TRBJ2-1; D is possibly TRBD2 (6 bases). The CDR3 contains 16 residues. V lost 4 bases to trimming and J lost 0 bases, with 13 bases between them. Germline V gene sequence: CDR1 MNHEY, CDR2 SVGAGI. CDR3 DNA sequence: TGTGCCAGCAGTTTTGGGACTTTAAGCTCCTACAATGAGCAGTTCTTC. This codes for CASSFGTLSSYNEQFF.

This rearrangement joins TRBV28 to TRBJ2-7, with D perhaps matching TRBD1 (6 bases). This CDR3 is built from 12 residues. The germline V gene encodes CDR1 MDHEN and CDR2 SYDVKM. V gave up 4 bases and J gave up 11 bases, with 15 bases separating them. The CDR3 region has the DNA TGTGCCAGCAGTTCCGGACAGAGAACAAAGTACTTC. Encoded protein: CASSSGQRTKYF.

This clone was observed once. The chain carries TRBV28 and TRBJ1-2, with 8 bases matching TRBD1. The CDR3 length is 14 residues. Germline V lookup: CDR1 MDHEN, CDR2 SYDVKM. V lost 3 bases to trimming and J lost 9 bases; unmatched junction nucleotides: 9. As DNA, the CDR3 is TGTGCCAGCAGTTTCCCCGGACAGGGTTTTAGCTACACCTTC. Translating gives CASSFPGQGFSYTF.

This chain links TRBV6-5 with TRBJ1-3, with D possibly matching TRBD1 (6 bases). CDR3 length: 15 amino acids. Trimming pared 6 bases from V and 2 bases from J, leaving 14 bases between. The V gene's germline CDR1 is MNHEY and CDR2 SVGAGI. The CDR3 DNA sequence: TGTGCCAGCAGCCCTTGGACAGAGCCTGGAAACACCATATATTTT. It encodes CASSPWTEPGNTIYF.

The chain combines TRBV6-5 with TRBJ2-1; possibly TRBD1 for D (5 bases). The CDR3 is 10 amino acids. Per the germline V gene, CDR1 is MNHEY and CDR2 is SVGAGI. The V and J ends lost 8 bases and 10 bases respectively, with 9 bases between them. The CDR3 here is CASGRTEQFF. The CDR3 DNA reads TGTGCCAGCGGACGGACAGAGCAGTTCTTC.

J is TRBJ1-2 and V is TRBV28, with D perhaps TRBD1 (6 bases). The V gene lost 1 base and the J gene lost 4 bases, with 10 bases spanning the gap. The germline gives CDR1 MDHEN, CDR2 SYDVKM. This CDR3 is 14 amino acids long. CDR3: CASSLSTGTYGYTF. CDR3 bases: TGTGCCAGCAGTTTATCAACAGGGACCTATGGCTACACCTTC.

The genes are TRBV15 and TRBJ1-1; 7 bases line up with TRBD1. V shed 0 bases and J 12 bases; nucleotides not matched to a gene: 4. Germline loops: CDR1 LNHNV, CDR2 YYDKDF (reference sequence). The CDR3 extends over 12 amino acids. In DNA, the CDR3 is TGTGCCACCAGCAGAGATAGACAGGGCCCTTTCTTT. Its translation: CATSRDRQGPFF. Full variable domain (rest looked up from reference TRBV15 and TRBJ1-1): DAMVIQNPRYQVTQFGKPVTLSCSQTLNHNVMYWYQQKSSQAPKLLFHYYDKDFNNEADTPDNFQSRRPNTSFCFLDIRSPGLGDTAMYLCATSRDRQGPFFGQGTRLTVV.

This chain joins TRBV18 and TRBJ1-3; 10 bases are shared with TRBD1. Germline CDR1 is KGHSH and CDR2 is LQKENI. The CDR3 is made up of 16 amino acids. The V gene end was trimmed by 2 bases and the J gene end by 4 bases; junction bases not matched to a gene: 5. CDR3 residues: CASSPSRTGGGNTIYF. Written as DNA, the CDR3 is TGTGCCAGCTCACCATCCCGGACAGGGGGAGGAAACACCATATATTTT.

This sequence joins TRBV6-1 and TRBJ2-1; no clear D gene. Germline CDR1 MNHNS, CDR2 SASEGT. V was pared by 3 bases and J by 9 bases, with 9 bases between. The CDR3 contains 12 residues. The CDR3 spells CASSEAAFEQFF. In DNA form, the CDR3 reads TGTGCCAGCAGTGAGGCGGCGTTTGAGCAGTTCTTC.

The chain has TRBV4-2 and TRBJ2-3; 8 bases match TRBD1. Germline values: CDR1 LGHNA, CDR2 YNFKEQ. V shed 0 bases and J 2 bases; nucleotides not matched to a gene: 1. The CDR3 is 15 residues long. As DNA, the CDR3 is TGTGCCAGCAGCCAAGAGGACAGGGCCACAGATACGCAGTATTTT. It codes for CASSQEDRATDTQYF.

This chain uses TRBV19 with TRBJ2-3, with 11 bases aligning to TRBD2. The junction had 12 bases not matched to a gene; V was cut back by 4 bases and J by 0 bases. This CDR3 has 19 amino acids. Germline CDR1 reads LNHDA; CDR2 reads SQIVND (reference sequence). The CDR3 protein is CASSTALAGAVVSTDTQYF. In DNA, the CDR3 is TGTGCCAGTAGTACCGCACTAGCGGGAGCGGTCGTCAGCACAGATACGCAGTATTTT. The full variable domain, with the rest looked up from reference TRBV19 and TRBJ2-3, is DGGITQSPKYLFRKEGQNVTLSCEQNLNHDAMYWYRQDPGQGLRLIYYSQIVNDFQKGDIAEGYSVSREKKESFPLTVTSAQKNPTAFYLCASSTALAGAVVSTDTQYFGPGTRLTVL.

DNA of the CDR3: TGTGCCACCCAAGATAGTACGCAGTATTTT. Protein: CATQDSTQYF. The genes are TRBV18 and TRBJ2-3, with D hard to call. The germline V gene has CDR1 KGHSH and CDR2 LQKENI. The CDR3 has 10 amino acids. Trimming cost V 10 bases and J 8 bases, with 10 bases left between them.

The gene calls are TRBV6-4 and TRBJ2-3, with 10 bases aligning to TRBD2. With V trimmed by 6 bases and J by 0 bases, 3 bases remained unmatched. The germline V gene has CDR1 MRHNA and CDR2 SNTAGT. This CDR3 has 15 residues. The CDR3 protein is CASSSTSGSTDTQYF. Here the CDR3 DNA reads TGTGCCAGCAGCTCGACTAGCGGGAGCACAGATACGCAGTATTTT.

This clone showed up just once. CDR3 loop: CASSYPLQQETQYF. CDR3 DNA: TGTGCCAGCAGCTACCCGTTGCAGCAAGAGACCCAGTACTTC. This chain links TRBV7-9 with TRBJ2-5; D remains unclear. This CDR3 is built from 14 residues. Germline V lookup: CDR1 SEHNR, CDR2 FQNEAQ (reference sequence). The V end lost 4 bases, the J end lost 2 bases, and 11 bases lay between the germline ends.

The V and J genes are TRBV7-9 and TRBJ2-5, with a tentative D call TRBD2 (6 bases). The CDR3 length is 15 residues. V was shortened by 3 bases and J by 4 bases, with 15 bases between the two germline ends. Germline values: CDR1 SEHNR, CDR2 FQNEAQ (reference sequence). CDR3 bases: TGTGCCAGCAGCTTCGAACGGGAGAGGGGAGAGACCCAGTACTTC. The encoded protein is CASSFERERGETQYF.

The chain has TRBV11-2 and TRBJ2-7, with a possible D match to TRBD2 (6 bases). The germline V gene has CDR1 SGHAT and CDR2 FQNNGV. V was pared by 8 bases and J by 1 base, with 15 bases between. The CDR3 totals 14 residues. In DNA, the CDR3 is TGTGCCAGCGGACCCCTAGCGAGGTCCTACGAGCAGTACTTC. Its translation: CASGPLARSYEQYF.